The T cell receptor beta chain described here comes from a study of cytomegalovirus exposure and HLA in healthy donors. Some clones are missing from TCRdb's copy, which holds only in-frame ones; the method was immunoSEQ multiplex PCR. Among approximately 150,000 clones, just under 90% were seen once, and the ten largest hold roughly 1.5%. J lost 4 bases, V lost 0 bases, and 11 bases had no gene match. Looked up from germline, CDR1 is SGHAT and CDR2 is FQNNGV. The CDR3 runs to 17 residues. The sequence was obtained from a woman aged 25 to 45 in good health and CMV-seronegative. The chain couples TRBV11-2 to TRBJ2-7, with 8 bases lining up with TRBD1. Sequencing was done on a sample of PBMCs. The chain's CDR3 is CASSLDSSPGQAYEQYF. The CDR3 region has the DNA TGTGCCAGCAGCTTAGATTCCTCCCCGGGACAGGCTTACGAGCAGTACTTC.